The rows below give T cell receptor beta chains drawn from one sample of a study of cytomegalovirus exposure and HLA in healthy donors. Clones were read by immunoSEQ multiplex PCR, and TCRdb kept only the in-frame ones, dropping some. Among about 100,000 clones listed, approximately 73% were seen once. Sequenced: PBMCs. Source of these receptors: a woman aged 45-65 years in good health and CMV-seropositive. The CDR3 runs from the conserved cysteine through the conserved F or W. Each record gives: CDR3 protein, CDR3 DNA, clone size, J gene, CDR3 length, V gene, D gene. A D gene is named only where the DNA matches it firmly. Size values are once, few and many counts, or a class for expanded clones, and some rows have none.

CASSQWRSGGQNNEQFF	TGTGCCAGCAGCCAATGGCGTAGCGGGGGCCAGAACAATGAGCAGTTCTTC	-	TRBJ2-1	17	TRBV16	TRBD2
CASKRGGNGELFF	TGTGCCAGCAAACGCGGGGGGAACGGGGAGCTGTTTTTT	once	TRBJ2-2	13	TRBV25-1	TRBD2
CASSSPTGGGGQYF	TGTGCCAGCAGTTCCCCAACAGGGGGCGGTGGGCAGTACTTC	-	TRBJ2-7	14	TRBV6-6	TRBD1
CASSLAMGQAFYEQYF	TGTGCCAGCAGCTTAGCGATGGGACAGGCCTTCTACGAGCAGTACTTC	-	TRBJ2-7	16	TRBV7-9	TRBD1
CASSEGTGYNSPLHF	TGTGCCAGCAGTGAAGGGACAGGGTATAATTCACCCCTCCACTTT	-	TRBJ1-6	15	TRBV6-1	TRBD1
CASSLDGPGLYNSPLHF	TGTGCCAGCAGCTTAGATGGTCCGGGATTGTATAATTCACCCCTCCACTTT	-	TRBJ1-6	17	TRBV11-2	-
CASQYRGVREQYF	TGTGCCAGCCAGTACAGGGGGGTTCGCGAGCAGTACTTC	-	TRBJ2-7	13	TRBV6-1	TRBD1
CASSQNPGGETQYF	TGCGCCAGCAGCCAAAATCCAGGGGGCGAGACCCAGTACTTC	-	TRBJ2-5	14	TRBV4-1	TRBD1
CSVSRGNNEKLFF	TGCAGCGTGTCCAGGGGGAATAATGAAAAACTGTTTTTT	many	TRBJ1-4	13	TRBV29-1	TRBD1
CASSYMGQNNQPQHF	TGTGCCAGCAGCTATATGGGACAGAACAATCAGCCCCAGCATTTT	few	TRBJ1-5	15	TRBV11-2	TRBD1
CASSPDREGTGELFF	TGTGCTAGCAGCCCCGACAGGGAAGGAACCGGGGAGCTGTTTTTT	-	TRBJ2-2	15	TRBV7-7	TRBD1